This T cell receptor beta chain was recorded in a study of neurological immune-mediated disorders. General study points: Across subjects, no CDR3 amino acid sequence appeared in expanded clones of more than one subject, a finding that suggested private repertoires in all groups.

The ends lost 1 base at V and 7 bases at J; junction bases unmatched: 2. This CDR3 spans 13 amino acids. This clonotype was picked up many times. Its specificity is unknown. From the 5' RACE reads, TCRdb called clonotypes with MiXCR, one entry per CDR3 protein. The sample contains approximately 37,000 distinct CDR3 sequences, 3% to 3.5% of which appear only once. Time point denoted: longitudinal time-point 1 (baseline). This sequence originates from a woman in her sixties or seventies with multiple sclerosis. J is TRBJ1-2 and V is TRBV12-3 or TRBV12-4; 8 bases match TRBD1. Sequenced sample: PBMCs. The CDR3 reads CASSLGTGLGYTF. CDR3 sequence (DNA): TGTGCCAGCAGTTTAGGGACAGGGCTTGGCTACACCTTC.